These T cell receptor beta chains were read from a single sample in a study of lung T cells in sarcoidosis with Löfgren's syndrome. Via MiXCR, TCRdb re-called the reads, giving one row per CDR3 protein. Among about 63,000 distinct CDR3 sequences listed, around 20% were seen once. The specimen sequenced was CD4+ T cells from PBMCs. All receptors derive from a human donor with sarcoidosis (Löfgren's syndrome or another form), or a control subject (not recorded which). The CDR3 runs from the conserved cysteine through the conserved F or W. Fields, in order: V gene, D gene, J gene, clone size, CDR3 DNA, CDR3 protein. D genes are given only for firm matches. Expanded clones are given a class, and other clones once, few, many or no size at all.

>TRBV29-1|TRBD2|TRBJ2-3|few
TGCAGCTCCACACGGGCTAGCGGAAGCACAGATACGCAGTATTTT
CSSTRASGSTDTQYF
>TRBV3-1|.|TRBJ2-1|few
TGTGCCAGCAGCCCCTCCGGGCCTAATGAGCAGTTCTTC
CASSPSGPNEQFF
>TRBV25-1|TRBD1|TRBJ2-7|many
TGTGCCAGCAGTGAATCAGGGGGCGCGTCCTACGAGCAGTACTTC
CASSESGGASYEQYF
>TRBV6-1|.|TRBJ1-5|many
TGTGCCAGCAGTCCCCGACTTGATCAGCCCCAGCATTTT
CASSPRLDQPQHF
>TRBV12-3/TRBV12-4|.|TRBJ2-7|few
TGTGCCAGCAAAGTCGGTTCCTACGAGCAGTACTTC
CASKVGSYEQYF
>TRBV11-2|TRBD2|TRBJ2-5|.
TGTGCCAGCAGAAAAGAGGGACTACCTACCGCCTGGACCCAGTACTTC
CASRKEGLPTAWTQYF
>TRBV2|.|TRBJ2-7|few
TGTGCCAGCAGTCTGGGGCCCTTCTACGAGCAGTACTTC
CASSLGPFYEQYF
>TRBV9|.|TRBJ2-6|.
TGTGCCAGCAGCTTGAGGTCCGATTCCGGTCTGGGGGCCAACGTCCTGACTTTC
CASSLRSDSGLGANVLTF
>TRBV5-6|.|TRBJ1-6|.
TGTGCCAGCAGCTCGGACAGAAAGCCACCCCTCCGCTTT
CASSSDRKPPLRF
>TRBV28|.|TRBJ2-5|many
TGTGCCAGCAGTCCCCGAGGGGCCTTAAAAGAGACCCAGTACTTC
CASSPRGALKETQYF
>TRBV3-1|TRBD1|TRBJ2-5|few
TGTGCCAGCAGCCAAGCGGGACAGGGAGGGACCCAGTACTTC
CASSQAGQGGTQYF
>TRBV12-3/TRBV12-4|.|TRBJ1-2|.
TGTGCCAGCAGTTTCAGGCAGGCCTATGGCTACACCTTC
CASSFRQAYGYTF
>TRBV20-1|TRBD1|TRBJ1-5|many
TGCAGTGCTTCCGGGACAGGGTCAAATCAGCCCCAGCATTTT
CSASGTGSNQPQHF
>TRBV6-1|.|TRBJ1-5|medium-sized
TGTGCCAGCAGTGAATCGGAACAGCCCCAGCATTTT
CASSESEQPQHF
>TRBV6-1|.|TRBJ2-2|many
TGTGCCAGCACTCGAGGACACGGAGCCACCGGGGAGCTGTTTTTT
CASTRGHGATGELFF
>TRBV7-9|.|TRBJ1-2|.
TGTGCCAGCAGCTTAGCGGGTGGAAGATTCTACACCTTC
CASSLAGGRFYTF
>TRBV5-1|.|TRBJ1-1|.
TGCGCCAGCAGCTTGGCCGTAGCCCGGATGAACACTGAAGCTTTCTTT
CASSLAVARMNTEAFF
>TRBV6-6|.|TRBJ2-6|many
TGTGCCAGCAGTTACGGCGTCTTTGAGGCTGGGGCCAACGTCCTGACTTTC
CASSYGVFEAGANVLTF
>TRBV24-1|TRBD1|TRBJ1-2|many
TGTGCCACCAGTGATTTTAGGGGGCTCTATGGCTACACCTTC
CATSDFRGLYGYTF
>TRBV3-1|.|TRBJ1-3|many
TGTGCCAGCAGCCAAGATTTATGGGTTTCTGGAAACACCATATATTTT
CASSQDLWVSGNTIYF
>TRBV20-1|.|TRBJ2-5|many
TGCAGTGCGGGTGAGGTCCAAGAGACCCAGTACTTC
CSAGEVQETQYF
>TRBV18|.|TRBJ2-3|.
TGTGCCAGCGGGGAATCCCTAGTGAAGAAAAATACGCATTATTTT
CASGESLVKKNTHYF
>TRBV7-2|.|TRBJ2-5|many
TGTGCCAGCAGCTTAGTCTGGAAAGAGACCCAGTACTTC
CASSLVWKETQYF
>TRBV12-5|.|TRBJ2-3|few
TGTGCTAGTGGTTTGCCGGGACCCCGCACAGATACGCAGTATTTT
CASGLPGPRTDTQYF
>TRBV19|TRBD1|TRBJ1-5|.
TGTGCCAGTGGTATAGGGGGCAGGGCGTGGGAACAGCCCCAGCATTTT
CASGIGGRAWEQPQHF
>TRBV19|TRBD2|TRBJ2-5|.
TGTGCCAGTAGTCCGTCGGGACTAGCGGGAGGTGGCCAAGAGACCCAGTACTTC
CASSPSGLAGGGQETQYF
>TRBV28|.|TRBJ1-1|many
TGTGCCAGCAGTTTACGAGGACGCCCGAACACTGAAGCTTTCTTT
CASSLRGRPNTEAFF
>TRBV20-1|.|TRBJ2-7|many
TGCAGTGCTAGAGTCCGGGGATACGAGCAGTACTTC
CSARVRGYEQYF
>TRBV12-3/TRBV12-4|TRBD1|TRBJ1-1|.
TGTGCCAGCAGTCTCGGGACAGCTACTGAAGCTTTCTTT
CASSLGTATEAFF
>TRBV5-4|.|TRBJ1-4|many
TGTGCCAGCAGCGACCAGGGGTTCGGTGAAAAACTGTTTTTT
CASSDQGFGEKLFF
>TRBV7-2|TRBD2|TRBJ2-3|many
TGTGCCAGCAGCTTAATCAGTCTAGCGGTGTATCCAGATACGCAGTATTTT
CASSLISLAVYPDTQYF
>TRBV5-1|.|TRBJ2-1|.
TGCGCCAGCAGCGGGGCCAGAAGAAATGAGCAGTTCTTC
CASSGARRNEQFF
>TRBV18|.|TRBJ2-7|.
TGTGCCAGCTCACCACGAATCGGCGACGGGACCAACGAGCAGTACTTC
CASSPRIGDGTNEQYF
>TRBV4-1|.|TRBJ1-3|many
TGCGCCAGCAGCCAACTCGGGTTGTCTGGAAACACCATATATTTT
CASSQLGLSGNTIYF